A selection of T cell receptor beta chains follows, all from one sample in a study of T cell repertoires in cytomegalovirus infection. Each CDR3 protein is one row after TCRdb ran MiXCR on the reads. Among roughly 600,000 distinct CDR3 sequences listed, roughly 24% were seen once. The material sequenced was CD8+ T cells from PBMCs. The source is a human donor in good health (CMV status not recorded). Some clones in this sample may be carry-over from other donors' samples. Both conserved end residues are part of each CDR3. A D gene is named only where the DNA matches it firmly. Size is omitted from some rows. Given values are once, few, many or a class for expanded clones.

cdr3_nt,cdr3_aa,cdr3_length,clone_size,v_call,j_call,d_call
TGCAGCGTTGAAGTACGGGGGTCTACCCACACTGGGGCCAACGTCCTGACTTTC,CSVEVRGSTHTGANVLTF,18,-,TRBV29-1,TRBJ2-6,-
TGTGCCAGCACCGAGGGAGGGAGGAACACTGAAGCTTTCTTT,CASTEGGRNTEAFF,14,-,TRBV2,TRBJ1-1,-
TGTGCTAGCAGCACCGGGACAGCTGGGGCCAACGTCCTGACTTTC,CASSTGTAGANVLTF,15,many,TRBV7-7,TRBJ2-6,TRBD1
TGTGCCAGCAGCTCACATGGGGTGTATGGCTACACCTTC,CASSSHGVYGYTF,13,-,TRBV28,TRBJ1-2,-
TGTGCCAGCAGCTTAGCACGGGGGTTCTCTGGGGCCAACGTCCTGACTTTC,CASSLARGFSGANVLTF,17,many,TRBV7-6,TRBJ2-6,-
TGTGCCAGCCTAGGGGGCTCACCACCTCGGCCGTATGAAAAACTGTTTTTT,CASLGGSPPRPYEKLFF,17,-,TRBV2,TRBJ1-4,TRBD1
TGCGCCAGCAGCTTCGAGTTGAACACTGAAGCTTTCTTT,CASSFELNTEAFF,13,few,TRBV5-1,TRBJ1-1,-
TGTGCCAGCAGTGATTGGGGGCCTGGGGGCAATGAGCAGTTCTTC,CASSDWGPGGNEQFF,15,-,TRBV6-1,TRBJ2-1,-
TGTGCTAGTGGCCCAGGAGGGAATGAGCAGTTCTTC,CASGPGGNEQFF,12,-,TRBV12-5,TRBJ2-1,-
TGTGCCAGTAGCCAGACAGGGTTACTGCTGGAGACCGGGGAGCTGTTTTTT,CASSQTGLLLETGELFF,17,many,TRBV19,TRBJ2-2,TRBD1
TGCAGTGGTCTCCGGGGGCCGGCGGGTTGGAATGAGCAGTTCTTC,CSGLRGPAGWNEQFF,15,few,TRBV20-1,TRBJ2-1,-
TGTGCCAGCAGTTACGGCTTCACCGGGGAGCTGTTTTTT,CASSYGFTGELFF,13,-,TRBV6-2/TRBV6-3,TRBJ2-2,-
TGTGCCAGCAGCTTACCAGGTATACCCTACGAGCAGTACTTC,CASSLPGIPYEQYF,14,many,TRBV7-9,TRBJ2-7,-
TGTGCCAGCAGTGGGGGCTGGACACCGAACACCGGGGAGCTGTTTTTT,CASSGGWTPNTGELFF,16,few,TRBV6-1,TRBJ2-2,-
TGTGCCAGCAGCTTAGACTTTCGGGAAAAACTGTTTTTT,CASSLDFREKLFF,13,few,TRBV7-9,TRBJ1-4,-
TGTGCCAGCAGCTGGACAGGTGGGGAGTTGGCGGATCAGCCCCAGCATTTT,CASSWTGGELADQPQHF,17,-,TRBV28,TRBJ1-5,TRBD1
TGTGCCAGCAGCTTCGTGGGTTTGGGCACTGAAGCTTTCTTT,CASSFVGLGTEAFF,14,many,TRBV7-9,TRBJ1-1,-
TGTGCCATCAGTGGAGGTCAAGACAGGGGCACTGAAGCTTTCTTT,CAISGGQDRGTEAFF,15,many,TRBV10-3,TRBJ1-1,TRBD1
TGTGCCAGCAGTCCAGGGGAGCATGAGCAGTTCTTC,CASSPGEHEQFF,12,-,TRBV6-1,TRBJ2-1,-
TGTGCCAGCGGATTCGGGACTCGCTACAATGAGCAGTTCTTC,CASGFGTRYNEQFF,14,-,TRBV7-2,TRBJ2-1,-
TGTGCCAGCAGTCAAGGGAATGAAAAACTGTTTTTT,CASSQGNEKLFF,12,many,TRBV25-1,TRBJ1-4,-
TGTGCCAGTAGTATATTCCTAGGAGGGGCTCAGCCCCAGCATTTT,CASSIFLGGAQPQHF,15,few,TRBV19,TRBJ1-5,-
TGTGCCAGCAGCTTAGACAGGGTTTCACCCCTCCACTTT,CASSLDRVSPLHF,13,many,TRBV7-2,TRBJ1-6,-
TGTGCCAGCAGGCCGGGACAGGGGGCGCTTTATGAGCAGTTCTTC,CASRPGQGALYEQFF,15,few,TRBV2,TRBJ2-1,TRBD1